This T cell receptor (beta chain) stems from a study of OX40 agonist ivuxolimab in advanced cancers. Study summary: Prior therapy, whether anti-PD-1, anti-PD-L1 or anti-CTLA-4, was allowed, and 40% had some. Partial responses were achieved by three patients: one hepatocellular carcinoma, two cutaneous melanoma. Findings and caveats of the study: More expanded clones were seen, on average, in CD8+ T cells than in CD4+. Antigen specificity of clonally expanded peripheral T cells was not established.

About this clone itself: Its antigen is still unknown.

This CDR3 is built from 13 residues. Germline assignment: CDR1 MNHNY and CDR2 SVGAGI (reference sequence). V was pared by 2 bases and J by 4 bases, with 6 bases between. Method: immunoSEQ multiplex PCR; TCRdb's copy keeps in-frame clones and lacks some. The table has roughly 80,000 clones, 90% to 95% seen once. The chain carries TRBV6-6 and TRBJ1-3; D unclear. Sample: CD4+ or CD8+ T cells sorted from blood, taken in a trial of the OX40 agonist ivuxolimab. The sequence came from an adult with an advanced solid tumor such as melanoma, head and neck, liver or kidney cancer. CDR3 in amino acids: CASSYIQGNTIYF. The CDR3 nucleotides read TGTGCCAGCAGTTACATACAGGGAAACACCATATATTTT.